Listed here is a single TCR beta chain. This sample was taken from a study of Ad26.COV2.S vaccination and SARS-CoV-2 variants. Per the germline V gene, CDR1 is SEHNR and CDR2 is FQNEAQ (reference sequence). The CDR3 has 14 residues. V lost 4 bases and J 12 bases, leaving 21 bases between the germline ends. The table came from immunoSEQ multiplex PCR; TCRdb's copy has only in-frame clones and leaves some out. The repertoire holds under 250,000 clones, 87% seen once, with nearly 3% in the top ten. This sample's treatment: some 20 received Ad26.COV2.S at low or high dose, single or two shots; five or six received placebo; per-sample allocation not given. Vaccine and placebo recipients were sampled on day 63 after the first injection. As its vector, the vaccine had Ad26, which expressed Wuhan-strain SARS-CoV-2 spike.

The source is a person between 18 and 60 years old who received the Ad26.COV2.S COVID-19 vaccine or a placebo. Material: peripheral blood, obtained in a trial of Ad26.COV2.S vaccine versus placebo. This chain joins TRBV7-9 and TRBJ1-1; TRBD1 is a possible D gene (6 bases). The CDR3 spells CASSSMNRDTGTFF. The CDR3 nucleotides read TGTGCCAGCAGCTCAATGAACCGGGACACGGGAACTTTCTTT.